This entry lists 14 T cell receptor delta chains sequenced from one sample in a study of γδ T cells in repeated Plasmodium falciparum infection (dated by TCRdb to the early 2020s). Library method: multiplex PCR. The reads were generated on an Illumina MiSeq. The public reads were reprocessed by TCRdb using CATT, and rows of matching DNA were later combined. The sample data list 75,000 to 95,000 delta-chain clones, and 0.75% to 1% of these were observed just once. Clones ranked in the top ten supply more than 9% of the sample. For bulk TCR repertoire analysis, Vgamma9/Vdelta2+ and Vdelta2-negative gammadelta T cell populations were isolated by flow sorting from peripheral blood mononuclear cells. Input material: gamma-delta T cells from blood. All receptors come from a pool of human donors (malaria-infected and uninfected, not separated).

This clone appeared many times. TCRdb has a much larger clone's protein, which differs at residue 17 from the translation of this DNA, likely because of a read error; what is shown is the protein translated from the DNA. V usage is TRDV1 and J usage is TRDJ1; tentatively, D is TRDD3 (5 bases). The CDR3 has 20 residues. Germline CDR1 TSWWSYY, CDR2 QGS. As DNA, the CDR3 is TGTGCTCTTGGGGAACTTGAGGCCGTTGCAGGGGGTCTATACACCGATAGACTCATCTTT. Translated, it gives CALGELEAVAGGLYTDRLIF.

Worth noting for this clone: A far larger clone is off by one base, so a read error is likely. Other DNA sequences in this specimen translate into the identical CDR3. This chain joins TRDV2 and TRDJ1; TRDD3 agrees at 8 bases. The J gene was not available in TCRdb and was assigned here by matching the DNA to germline segments. V lost 1 base to trimming and J lost 7 bases; unmatched junction nucleotides: 13. Germline CDR1 reads GEAIGNYY; CDR2 reads EKD. The CDR3 runs 16 residues. The CDR3 sequence: CACDTRGYQGAGKLIF. The CDR3 DNA sequence: TGTGCCTGTGACACGCGGGGATACCAAGGGGCCGGTAAACTCATCTTT.

In its sample, this clone was seen a few times. A much larger clone is a single base away; this may be a read error. It is unclear where the CDR3 begins or ends on the DNA, so no DNA is shown, and the CDR3 is as TCRdb lists it. No J gene was called, and the V gene is TRAV29/DV5; the D segment call TRDD3 is taken from the table without a DNA check. Per the germline V gene, CDR1 is NSMFDY and CDR2 is ISSIKDK. The CDR3 is 21 amino acids in total, end residues counted. This CDR3 is CSVLLCSKRPYWGIYTDKLIF.

With regard to this clone: The protein held in TCRdb is that of a much larger clone and does not match this DNA's translation at residue 14, likely because of a read error; the protein shown is translated from the DNA. This chain uses TRDV1 with TRDJ1; maybe TRDD2 (9 bases). TCRdb records no J gene; here it was assigned by comparing the DNA to germline. Trimming left V 0 bases short and J 2 bases short, with 43 bases between. The CDR3 extends over 26 amino acids. Germline V gene lookup returns CDR1 TSWWSYY and CDR2 QGS. CDR3 sequence reads: CALGELLGLPTTGALGVTYLTDKLIF. DNA of the CDR3: TGTGCTCTTGGGGAACTTCTTGGCCTTCCTACAACGGGGGCACTGGGGGTCACCTACCTGACCGATAAACTCATCTTT.

This clone turned up a few times. TCRdb's protein, taken from a much larger clone, differs from this DNA's translation at residue 5, likely owing to a read error; the protein displayed comes from the DNA. The CDR3 coding sequence is TGTGCTCTTGGGGACCCTACTTCCTTCCAACTGGGGGATTTCGATAAACTCATCTTT. Amino acids: CALGDPTSFQLGDFDKLIF. The chain has TRDV1 and TRDJ1; 10 bases agree with TRDD3. Losses at the gene ends were 3 bases for V and 4 bases for J; bases not matched to a gene: 17. This CDR3 has 19 residues. Looked up from germline, CDR1 is TSWWSYY and CDR2 is QGS.

The table lists this clone with many counts. Other nucleotide sequences from this sample produce the same CDR3. The rearrangement joins TRDV2 to TRDJ1; 13 nucleotides agree with TRDD3. Germline CDR1 is GEAIGNYY and CDR2 is EKD. The CDR3 is made up of 17 amino acids. V lost 3 bases and J lost 5; bases outside the gene matches: 11. Here the CDR3 reads CACDGTGGYGGMDKLIF. DNA for the CDR3: TGTGCCTGTGACGGTACTGGGGGATACGGGGGTATGGATAAACTCATCTTT.

As concerns this clone: TCRdb's protein for this DNA is that of a much larger clone and differs from the translation at residue 6, likely a read error; the protein shown is the DNA translation. The V gene is TRDV2, the J gene TRDJ1, with a tentative D call TRDD3 (6 bases). Assignment of the J gene here rests on matching the DNA to germline, because TCRdb gives none. CDR3 length equals 18 residues. Germline V gene sequence: CDR1 GEAIGNYY, CDR2 EKD. V was shortened by 4 bases and J by 0 bases, with 23 bases between the two germline ends. The CDR3 loop is CACEKRGESATHTDKLIF. The CDR3 DNA is TGTGCCTGTGAGAAACGGGGGGAATCTGCAACCCACACCGATAAACTCATCTTT.

This clone was recorded a few times. A far larger clone is only one base removed, so a read error is likely. Other nucleotide sequences from this sample produce the same CDR3. The V call is TRDV1, the J call TRDJ1, with D uncertain. No J segment appears in TCRdb, so it was assigned here by matching the sequence to germline. The ends were cut back, 0 bases at V and 2 bases at J, with 22 bases in the middle. The CDR3 covers 19 residues. Germline CDR1 and CDR2: TSWWSYY and QGS. The CDR3 DNA reads as TGTGCTCTTGGGGAACTTTGTTTGGTACCGCGATCGCTGACCGATAAACTCATCTTT. This gives the protein CALGELCLVPRSLTDKLIF.

In regard to this clone: TCRdb has a much larger clone's protein, which differs at residue 13 from the translation of this DNA, likely because of a read error; what is shown is the protein translated from the DNA. The gene calls are TRDV1 and TRDJ1, with D tentatively TRDD2 (5 bases). TCRdb records no J gene; here it was assigned by comparing the DNA to germline. This CDR3 region has 18 residues. Germline values: CDR1 TSWWSYY, CDR2 QGS. V lost 1 base and J 3 bases, leaving 21 bases between the germline ends. The CDR3 DNA sequence: TGTGCTCTTGGGGAACGAACCCTACGTCTCGCGTACGCCGATAAACTCATCTTT. This gives the protein CALGERTLRLAYADKLIF.

Comments on this clone: TCRdb's entry gives the protein of a much larger clone, which mismatches this DNA's translation at residue 5, likely from a read error; the protein reported here is translated from the DNA. The chain joins TRDV2 to TRDJ1; TRDD3 agrees at 13 bases. TCRdb leaves out the J gene; it was filled in here by matching the DNA to germline. Germline loops: CDR1 GEAIGNYY, CDR2 EKD. The CDR3 sequence is 20 residues long. V gave up 3 bases and J gave up 0 bases; unmatched junction bases: 15. CDR3 bases: TGTGCCTGTGACGCCGTCCAACTACTGGGGGATACGGGGTACACCGATAAACTCATCTTT. This sequence encodes CACDAVQLLGDTGYTDKLIF.

To note about this clone: No DNA is shown, since the ends of the CDR3 on it are uncertain; the CDR3 is the one TCRdb lists. The J segment was not called; the V segment is TRAV29/DV5; the table gives TRDD3 as D, unverified against the DNA. The germline V gene encodes CDR1 NSMFDY and CDR2 ISSIKDK. The CDR3 spans 24 amino acids, including both terminal residues. The CDR3 reads CSVLLCSKRVSYFMLNWGRDKLIF.

In the case of this clone: This likely traces to a read error, being one base from a far larger clone. The identical CDR3 is also encoded by other nucleotide sequences in the sample. This rearrangement joins TRDV1 to TRDJ1, with 9 bases lining up with TRDD2. TCRdb does not report a J gene; here it was assigned by matching the DNA to germline references. This CDR3 spans 21 amino acids. Germline trimming cut 9 bases from V and 0 bases from J; bases unmatched to any gene: 26. Germline V CDR1 and CDR2: TSWWSYY, QGS. CDR3 amino acids: CALTRIEGLPTRRFYTDKLIF. DNA of the CDR3: TGTGCTCTCACGAGAATCGAGGGCCTTCCTACACGGAGGTTTTACACCGATAAACTCATCTTT.

On this clone: It is likely a read error: a sequence one base away is far more abundant. Distinct nucleotide sequences in the sample also encode this CDR3. The chain has TRDV1 and TRDJ1; TRDD3 agrees at 10 bases. The V and J ends lost 0 bases and 0 bases, in that order; junction bases with no gene match: 10. CDR1 is TSWWSYY, CDR2 QGS, per germline. The CDR3 is 19 residues long. The CDR3 DNA follows: TGTGCTCTTGGGGAACTTTTTAGGGGGGATACGCTCAACACCGATAAACTCATCTTT. It is translated as CALGELFRGDTLNTDKLIF.

This clone was observed a few times. The likely explanation is a read error, given a far larger clone one base away. This CDR3 is also generated by other DNA sequences in the sample. J is TRDJ1 and V is TRDV1, with 10 bases matching TRDD3. This CDR3 spans 23 amino acids. Germline CDR1 reads TSWWSYY; CDR2 reads QGS. The CDR3 bases are TGTGCCCTTGGGGAAGTTCTGGCTCCCCTTGGGGGATACCCTGGGCCCTACACCGATAAACTCATCTTT. This encodes CALGEVLAPLGGYPGPYTDKLIF.